This T cell receptor beta chain was identified during a study of cytomegalovirus exposure and HLA in healthy donors. Study-wide findings and caveats: TRBV6-2, TRBV6-3 and some other V segments were unresolvable in 87-base-pair reads. More clonal expansion characterized HLA-associated TCR beta chains than equally common others in a later analysis. 16,951 TCR beta sequences were associated with HLA alleles at 0.05 false discovery rate in a later analysis.

With respect to this clone: Its antigen remains unidentified.

Donors had nominal health at sampling but likely had unrecorded immune exposures. The CDR3 is 15 residues long. With 1 base removed from V and 0 bases from J, the gap between germline ends came to 9 bases. Germline V gene lookup returns CDR1 KGHSH and CDR2 LQKENI. 60 Vbeta and 13 Jbeta primers were used in PCR. TCRdb's copy holds only in-frame clones and misses some; the assay was immunoSEQ multiplex PCR. The sample consists of about 110,000 clones, roughly 63% of them appearing once. The chain uses TRBV18 and TRBJ1-1, with D tentatively TRBD1 (6 bases). The clonotype comes from a woman aged 70-85 years in good health and CMV-seropositive. Source material: PBMCs. The CDR3 DNA reads as TGTGCCAGCTCACCACTGGCAGGGGTGAACACTGAAGCTTTCTTT. It is translated as CASSPLAGVNTEAFF.